These 26 T cell receptor beta chains were sequenced from one sample in a study of T cells in Graves' hyperthyroidism and ophthalmopathy. RNA transcripts served as the template for amplifying TCR beta CDR3 regions. First-round RT-PCR of the TCR CDR3 relied on the HTBI primer set. TCRdb passed the multiplex PCR reads through MiXCR, listing each CDR3 protein once. The data contain a few hundred thousand distinct CDR3 sequences, roughly 14% of them singletons. Input material: blood. All receptors come from a young woman with Graves' hyperthyroidism that later progressed to Graves' ophthalmopathy.

This chain connects TRBV7-2 to TRBJ2-3; D is unclear. V lost 0 bases, J lost 2 bases, and 9 bases lay in between. CDR3 size: 15 residues. Germline V CDR1 and CDR2: SGHTA, FQGNSA. Here the CDR3 reads CASSLAGSVTDTQYF. DNA for the CDR3: TGTGCCAGCAGCTTAGCGGGGTCCGTCACAGATACGCAGTATTTT.

This clonotype was seen many times. V gene TRBV28 combines with J gene TRBJ1-4; weak D call: TRBD1 (6 bases). Germline V gene data show CDR1 as MDHEN and CDR2 as SYDVKM. This CDR3 region has 16 residues. V was cut by 6 bases and J by 3 bases, with 17 bases left in between. The CDR3 coding sequence is TGTGCCAGCAGCCTATCCCCGGGGGCACCTAATGAAAAACTGTTTTTT. It encodes CASSLSPGAPNEKLFF.

This clonotype occurred a few times. The rearrangement links TRBV7-9 to TRBJ2-2, with 12 bases fitting TRBD1. Trimming took 4 bases from V and 5 from J; bases not matched to a gene: 8. The CDR3 contains 17 residues. Germline V gene sequence: CDR1 SEHNR, CDR2 FQNEAQ (reference sequence). The CDR3 DNA reads as TGTGCCAGCAGCTCCCGGGACAGGGGGCAATTGACCGGGGAGCTGTTTTTT. Its protein is CASSSRDRGQLTGELFF.

There are a few counts of this clonotype. This chain uses TRBV7-9 with TRBJ2-5, with D perhaps given as TRBD1 or TRBD2 (5 bases each). Trimming took 1 base from V and 1 from J, leaving 10 bases between them. The germline V gene encodes CDR1 SEHNR and CDR2 FQNEAQ (reference sequence). This CDR3 region has 15 residues. CDR3 sequence reads: CASSLGEGTQETQYF. As DNA, the CDR3 is TGTGCCAGCAGCTTAGGAGAGGGGACCCAAGAGACCCAGTACTTC.

V is TRBV5-4 and J is TRBJ2-2; 8 nucleotides align to TRBD1. This CDR3 spans 16 amino acids. J lost 0 bases, V lost 3 bases, and 4 bases had no gene match. Germline V CDR1 and CDR2: SGHNT, YYREEE (reference sequence). DNA of the CDR3: TGTGCCAGCAGCTGGGGGACAGGTCCGAACACCGGGGAGCTGTTTTTT. This encodes CASSWGTGPNTGELFF.

This clonotype was counted ten times or more. This chain links TRBV27 with TRBJ2-3, with a weak D call TRBD2 (6 bases). The CDR3 is made up of 15 amino acids. CDR1 is MNHEY and CDR2 is SMNVEV in the germline V gene (reference sequence). Trimming stripped 3 bases from V and 1 base from J, with 11 bases between. CDR3 protein: CASSFVTGGTDTQYF. As DNA, the CDR3 is TGTGCCAGCAGTTTTGTAACGGGGGGCACAGATACGCAGTATTTT.

This clonotype came up a few times. V is TRBV5-1 and J is TRBJ2-6, with D perhaps TRBD2 (6 bases). CDR1 is SGHRS and CDR2 is YFSETQ in the germline V gene. V lost 0 bases, J lost 0 bases, and 13 bases lay in between. CDR3 length: 18 residues. CDR3 loop: CASSLDAGRASGANVLTF. DNA for the CDR3: TGCGCCAGCAGCTTGGACGCGGGACGCGCCTCTGGGGCCAACGTCCTGACTTTC.

V gene TRBV12-3 or TRBV12-4 combines with J gene TRBJ2-2, with 9 bases lining up with TRBD1. The ends lost 7 bases at V and 4 bases at J; junction bases unmatched: 10. The CDR3 runs 16 residues. This CDR3 is CASTITGGAVTGELFF. The CDR3 DNA reads as TGTGCCAGCACCATAACAGGGGGCGCGGTCACCGGGGAGCTGTTTTTT.

In its sample, this clonotype was seen many times. V gene TRBV3-1 combines with J gene TRBJ1-2; D is ambiguous. Germline CDR1 LGHDT, CDR2 YNNKEL (reference sequence). CDR3 length: 15 amino acids. The V and J ends lost 2 bases and 8 bases respectively, with 18 bases between them. DNA of the CDR3: TGTGCCAGCAGCCAATATCCAGACCCCGGGCGGGGCTACACCTTC. It encodes CASSQYPDPGRGYTF.

This clonotype was found a few times. The chain employs TRBV27 and TRBJ2-7; D unclear. The CDR3 runs to 14 residues. The V end was cut by 5 bases, the J end by 3 bases, with 14 bases between. CDR1 is MNHEY, CDR2 SMNVEV, per germline (reference sequence). CDR3 loop: CASSAQYRRYEQYF. In nucleotides, the CDR3 is TGTGCCAGCAGTGCTCAATATAGGCGCTACGAGCAGTACTTC.

The sample holds many counts of this clonotype. The chain couples TRBV2 to TRBJ2-7; a weak D match, TRBD2 (6 bases). Germline V gene lookup returns CDR1 SNHLY and CDR2 FYNNEI. Trimming pared 3 bases from V and 1 base from J, leaving 13 bases between. The CDR3 is made up of 15 amino acids. In DNA form, the CDR3 reads TGTGCCAGCAGTGAGGCGGGACGGGGATCCTACGAGCAGTACTTC. Translation gives CASSEAGRGSYEQYF.

The chain joins TRBV6-1 to TRBJ2-1; 9 bases align to TRBD2. CDR1 is MNHNS and CDR2 is SASEGT in the germline V gene. J gave up 7 bases and V 5 bases, and 12 bases lay outside the gene matches. CDR3 size: 16 residues. The DNA for the CDR3 is TGTGCCAGCAGTCCCGTAGCGGGAGCTCTAGGAAATGAGCAGTTCTTC. Encoded protein: CASSPVAGALGNEQFF.

Many counts were recorded for this clonotype. This rearrangement joins TRBV20-1 to TRBJ2-1, with TRBD2 identical over 12 bases. Germline trimming cut 2 bases from V and 3 bases from J; bases unmatched to any gene: 2. The CDR3 consists of 15 residues. Germline CDR1 and CDR2: DFQATT and SNEGSKA (reference sequence). In nucleotides, the CDR3 is TGCAGTGCTAGAACGACTAGCGGGAGCTACAATGAGCAGTTCTTC. The encoded protein is CSARTTSGSYNEQFF.

This clonotype was observed at least ten times. The chain links TRBV12-3 or TRBV12-4 to TRBJ2-1; perhaps TRBD2 as D (6 bases). This CDR3 has 15 amino acids. The ends were cut back, 6 bases at V and 6 bases at J, with 18 bases in the middle. The DNA of the CDR3 is TGTGCCAGCAGGAAACTAGCTCTGGGGGGCAATGAGCAGTTCTTC. Its translation: CASRKLALGGNEQFF.

The chain has TRBV4-1 and TRBJ2-7; no firm D call. The germline V gene encodes CDR1 MGHRA and CDR2 YSYEKL. The CDR3 runs 14 residues. V was pared by 1 base and J by 2 bases, with 9 bases between. The CDR3 bases are TGCGCCAGCAGCCAAGCGCCACGGCCCTACGAGCAGTACTTC. Its translation is CASSQAPRPYEQYF.

This clonotype has a count of ten or more. CDR3: CASSTTGSGRTSGSLAYEQYF. In DNA form, the CDR3 reads TGTGCCAGCAGTACGACAGGATCCGGGAGGACTAGCGGGAGTCTGGCCTACGAGCAGTACTTC. The genes are TRBV28 and TRBJ2-7; TRBD2 matches 13 bases. Trimming at V came to 5 bases and at J to 2 bases, leaving 21 bases not matched to a gene. Germline CDR1 MDHEN, CDR2 SYDVKM. The CDR3 is 21 residues long.

This clonotype has a count of ten or more. The rearrangement uses TRBV7-9 and TRBJ1-2, with a weak D call TRBD1 (6 bases). CDR3 length: 16 residues. The germline V gene encodes CDR1 SEHNR and CDR2 FQNEAQ (reference sequence). Trimming cost V 5 bases and J 4 bases, with 20 bases left between them. The CDR3 protein is CASSPGFGRGLYGYTF. The CDR3 region has the DNA TGTGCCAGCAGCCCTGGGTTCGGCAGGGGACTCTATGGCTACACCTTC.

V usage is TRBV4-3 and J usage is TRBJ1-4; D uncertain. Trimming removed 5 bases at V and 0 bases at J, with 10 bases between. Germline V gene sequence: CDR1 LGHNA, CDR2 YSLEER. The CDR3 covers 15 residues. The CDR3 spells CASSARVATNEKLFF. The CDR3 region has the DNA TGCGCCAGCAGCGCTCGAGTTGCAACTAATGAAAAACTGTTTTTT.

This clonotype was seen many times. The V and J genes are TRBV20-1 and TRBJ1-1; D is ambiguous. The CDR3 consists of 13 residues. V dropped 1 base and J dropped 6 bases, with 12 bases sitting between them. From germline, CDR1 is DFQATT and CDR2 SNEGSKA (reference sequence). CDR3 protein: CSARGQRRSEAFF. CDR3 sequence (DNA): TGCAGTGCTAGAGGGCAACGGCGGTCTGAAGCTTTCTTT.

The genes are TRBV20-1 and TRBJ1-2; D gene ambiguous. Trimming took off 6 bases at V and 1 base at J, with 21 bases between the two ends. The CDR3 extends over 16 amino acids. CDR1 DFQATT and CDR2 SNEGSKA come from the germline V gene (reference sequence). CDR3 amino acids: CSASPSQVLLNYGYTF. The CDR3 DNA reads as TGCAGTGCCAGTCCCTCTCAGGTTCTGCTTAACTATGGCTACACCTTC.

This clonotype occurred many times. CDR3 sequence: CASSLNHGTHQPQHF. CDR3 DNA sequence: TGTGCCAGCAGCCTGAATCACGGAACCCATCAGCCCCAGCATTTT. The rearrangement joins TRBV3-1 to TRBJ1-5; D remains ambiguous. V dropped 4 bases and J dropped 5 bases, with 15 bases sitting between them. Germline values: CDR1 LGHDT, CDR2 YNNKEL (reference sequence). The CDR3 contains 15 residues.

Worth noting for this clonotype: One junction end disagrees with the germline gene, perhaps due to a read error. The chain couples TRBV11-2 to TRBJ2-2; the D gene is possibly TRBD2 (5 bases). The CDR3 runs 12 residues. CDR1 and CDR2 from the germline V gene are SGHAT and FQNNGV. CDR3: CASNWYTGERFF. The CDR3 region has the DNA TGTGCCAGCAACTGGTACACCGGGGAGCGGTTTTTT.

Many counts were recorded for this clonotype. The chain is built from TRBV28 and TRBJ1-4, with D possibly TRBD1 on 6 matching bases. The V end was cut by 6 bases, the J end by 8 bases, with 16 bases between. This CDR3 has 14 amino acids. Germline V gene sequence: CDR1 MDHEN, CDR2 SYDVKM. CDR3 sequence: CASSNRVRNEKLFF. Written as DNA, the CDR3 is TGTGCCAGCAGCAACAGGGTTCGTAACGAAAAACTGTTTTTT.

This chain connects TRBV20-1 to TRBJ2-7; 8 positions agree with TRBD1. The CDR3 length is 17 residues. Germline V gene lookup returns CDR1 DFQATT and CDR2 SNEGSKA (reference sequence). The CDR3 nucleotides are TGCAGCTCCGCAGGGGCCACCGGGGCAGGGGGCATGTACGAGCAGTACTTC. It translates to CSSAGATGAGGMYEQYF.

This clonotype was counted at least ten times. The gene calls are TRBV28 and TRBJ2-1; 14 nucleotides agree with TRBD2. The CDR3 is 15 amino acids. Germline V lookup: CDR1 MDHEN, CDR2 SYDVKM. The ends lost 6 bases at V and 8 bases at J; junction bases unmatched: 6. The DNA of the CDR3 is TGTGCCAGCAGCACGGGACTAGCGGGAGACTATGAGCAGTTCTTC. Amino acid sequence: CASSTGLAGDYEQFF.

This clonotype was detected ten times or more. This chain links TRBV3-1 with TRBJ1-1; no reliable D call. CDR1 and CDR2 from the germline V gene are LGHDT and YNNKEL (reference sequence). V lost 1 base, J lost 1 base, and 16 bases lay in between. CDR3 length: 17 residues. The chain's CDR3 is CASSQVSISGQNTEAFF. For the CDR3, the DNA is TGTGCCAGCAGCCAAGTGTCCATCAGCGGGCAGAACACTGAAGCTTTCTTT.